This is a list of T cell receptor beta chains from one sample in a study of shared clonotypes between healthy human individuals. Sequenced by immunoSEQ multiplex PCR; TCRdb stores in-frame clones only, minus some. The table includes about 1,800,000 clones, about 95% detected once. Sequencing was carried out using naive CD8+ T cells sorted from blood. Every receptor here comes from a man aged 18 to 35 in good health. The CDR3 runs from the conserved cysteine through the conserved F or W. A D gene is named only where the DNA matches it firmly. The size entry is marked missing in some rows and otherwise reads once, few, many or a size class.

TRBV15,TRBD1,TRBJ2-1,NA,17,CATSRDLGQGLIGEQFF,TGTGCCACCAGCAGAGATCTGGGACAGGGGCTAATCGGTGAGCAGTTCTTC
TRBV4-3,NA,TRBJ2-2,NA,18,CASSQDLEQGRNTGELFF,TGCGCCAGCAGCCAAGATTTAGAACAGGGACGGAACACCGGGGAGCTGTTTTTT
TRBV9,TRBD2,TRBJ2-1,NA,15,CASSVGFSGYNEQFF,TGTGCCAGCAGCGTAGGGTTTAGCGGGTACAATGAGCAGTTCTTC
TRBV10-1,NA,TRBJ2-3,NA,15,CASSEPGVGTDTQYF,TGCGCCAGCAGTGAGCCGGGGGTTGGCACAGATACGCAGTATTTT
TRBV14,TRBD1,TRBJ2-5,once,15,CASSQDLGTGWTQYF,TGTGCCAGCAGCCAAGATCTTGGGACAGGCTGGACCCAGTACTTC
TRBV30,TRBD1,TRBJ2-7,once,13,CAWSGQGAYEQYF,TGTGCCTGGAGTGGGCAGGGGGCCTACGAGCAGTACTTC
TRBV6-1,NA,TRBJ2-3,NA,13,CASSEGWADTQYF,TGTGCCAGCAGTGAAGGATGGGCAGATACGCAGTATTTT
TRBV6-1,NA,TRBJ2-3,NA,14,CASSEYDLTDTQYF,TGTGCCAGCAGTGAATATGATCTCACAGATACGCAGTATTTT
TRBV2,NA,TRBJ2-7,NA,13,CASNEGRGYEQYF,TGTGCCAGCAATGAGGGCAGGGGATACGAGCAGTACTTC
TRBV7-9,NA,TRBJ2-1,NA,12,CASSLEVNEQFF,TGTGCCAGCAGCTTAGAAGTGAATGAGCAGTTCTTC
TRBV7-9,NA,TRBJ2-7,NA,12,CASSLPKLEQYF,TGTGCCAGCAGCTTACCAAAGCTCGAGCAGTACTTC